What follows are 24 T cell receptor beta chains derived from one specimen sequenced in a study of breast tumors, draining lymph nodes, adjacent tissues. Breast cancer patients provided tissue from their axillary draining lymph nodes. TCRdb recomputed calls from the multiplex PCR reads with MiXCR, one row per CDR3 protein. The sample holds 150,000 to 200,000 distinct CDR3 sequences, around 33% seen once. What was sequenced was axillary lymph node tissue. The receptor source for this set is a female donor with breast cancer. Some clones in this sample may be carry-over from other donors' samples.

This clonotype was counted at least ten times. The CDR3 DNA sequence: TGTGCCACCAGCAGAGAGGGGGGTCCGGGCAGCCAGCCCCAGCATTTT. Its translation: CATSREGGPGSQPQHF. The V gene is TRBV15, the J gene TRBJ1-5; D possibly corresponds to TRBD1 (5 bases). V was pared by 0 bases and J by 7 bases, with 16 bases between. There are 16 residues in the CDR3. Germline assignment: CDR1 LNHNV and CDR2 YYDKDF (reference sequence).

The sample holds one count of this clonotype. This chain joins TRBV11-2 and TRBJ1-6; 8 positions agree with TRBD1. This CDR3 is built from 15 residues. The trim removed 6 bases at V and 5 bases at J, leaving 6 bases unmatched. Looked up from germline, CDR1 is SGHAT and CDR2 is FQNNGV. CDR3 coding DNA: TGTGCCAGCAGACGGGAGGGACAGGATAATTCACCCCTCCACTTT. Translated: CASRREGQDNSPLHF. The whole variable domain, filled in from reference TRBV11-2 and TRBJ1-6, reads EAGVAQSPRYKIIEKRQSVAFWCNPISGHATLYWYQQILGQGPKLLIQFQNNGVVDDSQLPKDRFSAERLKGVDSTLKIQPAKLEDSAVYLCASRREGQDNSPLHFGNGTRLTVT.

This clonotype appeared many times. The CDR3 is CASSFSGGRRNEQFF. The CDR3 coding sequence is TGTGCCAGCAGTTTTAGCGGGGGGCGGCGGAATGAGCAGTTCTTC. The rearrangement uses TRBV2 and TRBJ2-1, with 10 bases that match TRBD2. Germline V gene data show CDR1 as SNHLY and CDR2 as FYNNEI. Germline trimming cut 5 bases from V and 7 bases from J; bases unmatched to any gene: 8. The CDR3 consists of 15 residues.

This clonotype was counted many times. The V call is TRBV19, the J call TRBJ1-5, with 8 positions matching TRBD1. Germline lookup yields CDR1 LNHDA and CDR2 SQIVND (reference sequence). The ends lost 6 bases at V and 0 bases at J; junction bases unmatched: 13. CDR3 size: 18 residues. The CDR3 sequence is CASRMAGRGRDSNQPQHF. Written as DNA, the CDR3 is TGTGCCAGTAGAATGGCGGGCAGGGGGCGTGATAGCAATCAGCCCCAGCATTTT.

A word on this clonotype: Possible read error: a much larger clone is one base away. V and J are TRBV30 and TRBJ2-2; 11 bases map to TRBD2. CDR3 size: 18 residues. Germline V CDR1 and CDR2: GTSNPN, SVGIG (reference sequence). The CDR3 loop reads CAWSVLRASSGRYGELSF. CDR3 coding DNA: TGTGCCTGGAGTGTACTTAGGGCGTCTAGCGGGAGGTACGGGGAGCTGTCTTTT.

The CDR3 loop reads CASSLAGQGSNYGYTF. The CDR3 DNA is TGTGCCAGCAGCTTAGCGGGACAGGGCAGTAACTATGGCTACACCTTC. V and J are TRBV7-9 and TRBJ1-2, with 9 bases matching TRBD1. J was trimmed by 1 base and V by 0 bases; bases with no gene match: 3. Germline CDR1 reads SEHNR; CDR2 reads FQNEAQ (reference sequence). The CDR3 is 16 residues long.

This clonotype was seen ten or more times. This chain joins TRBV24-1 and TRBJ1-5; D is perhaps TRBD1 (5 bases). Germline CDR1 KGHDR, CDR2 SFDVKD. V lost 7 bases and J 7 bases, leaving 13 bases between the germline ends. The CDR3 spans 13 residues. The CDR3 sequence is CATSLTGGQPQHF. The CDR3 DNA sequence: TGTGCCACCAGCCTGACTGGGGGACAGCCCCAGCATTTT.

This clonotype has ten or more counts. This chain uses TRBV19 with TRBJ2-1; D tentatively fits TRBD1 or TRBD2 (5 bases each). The V gene lost 1 base and the J gene lost 4 bases, with 11 bases spanning the gap. The CDR3 runs 15 residues. Germline CDR1 reads LNHDA; CDR2 reads SQIVND (reference sequence). This CDR3 reads CASSIGDVLYNEQFF. The CDR3 region has the DNA TGTGCCAGTAGTATAGGGGACGTCCTTTACAATGAGCAGTTCTTC.

There are many counts of this clonotype. J is TRBJ2-7 and V is TRBV7-3; 10 nucleotides match TRBD2. The V segment lost 5 bases and the J segment 0 bases; nucleotides outside the gene matches: 1. Germline lookup yields CDR1 SGHTA and CDR2 FQGTGA. CDR3 length equals 14 residues. The CDR3 nucleotides are TGTGCCAGCAGCCCTAGCGGGAGCTCCTACGAGCAGTACTTC. It codes for CASSPSGSSYEQYF.

This clonotype was counted at least ten times. The chain employs TRBV10-2 and TRBJ2-5, with TRBD2 matching over 8 bases. The length of the CDR3 is 18 residues. CDR1 is WSHSY, CDR2 SAAADI, per germline. Trimming cost V 2 bases and J 2 bases; bases outside gene matches: 13. The CDR3 region is CASSERGSGEPLQETQYF. The CDR3 DNA reads TGCGCCAGCAGTGAGAGAGGTAGCGGGGAGCCGCTACAAGAGACCCAGTACTTC.

This clonotype appeared a few times. The rearrangement links TRBV19 to TRBJ1-5; tentatively, D is TRBD1 (5 bases). Germline lookup yields CDR1 LNHDA and CDR2 SQIVND (reference sequence). V shed 4 bases and J shed 1 base, with 23 bases lying between them. This CDR3 is built from 19 residues. This CDR3 reads CASSTGRGLNSGSNQPQHF. Written as DNA, the CDR3 is TGTGCCAGTAGTACGGGACGCGGATTGAATTCGGGGAGCAATCAGCCCCAGCATTTT.

The gene calls are TRBV5-4 and TRBJ1-2; 9 bases are shared with TRBD1. From germline, CDR1 is SGHNT and CDR2 YYREEE (reference sequence). The CDR3 covers 16 residues. Trimming took 5 bases from V and 4 from J; bases not matched to a gene: 12. CDR3 nucleotides: TGTGCCAGCAGAGGGGAGAACCGGACAGGGGCCTATGGCTACACCTTC. It specifies CASRGENRTGAYGYTF.

The chain employs TRBV19 and TRBJ1-6, with unresolved D. Germline values: CDR1 LNHDA, CDR2 SQIVND (reference sequence). CDR3 size: 17 residues. The V end was cut by 4 bases, the J end by 8 bases, with 21 bases between. The chain's CDR3 is CASSTLWAGARDSPLHF. The DNA of the CDR3 is TGTGCCAGTAGTACCCTCTGGGCAGGAGCGAGAGATTCACCCCTCCACTTT.

CDR3 nucleotide sequence: TGCAGTGCTAGAGTTGGGGCAGAGAACTATGGCTACACCTTC. It yields the protein CSARVGAENYGYTF. The chain joins TRBV20-1 to TRBJ1-2; D possibly corresponds to TRBD1 (5 bases). V lost 1 base and J 2 bases, leaving 11 bases between the germline ends. Germline V gene lookup returns CDR1 DFQATT and CDR2 SNEGSKA (reference sequence). The CDR3 sequence is 14 residues long.

Remarks on this clonotype: This CDR3 fails to terminate in the conserved phenylalanine or tryptophan, so it likely reflects a read error. This sequence joins TRBV20-1 and TRBJ1-6, with D perhaps TRBD1 (5 bases). The CDR3 has 19 residues. Germline-derived CDR1 and CDR2 are DFQATT and SNEGSKA (reference sequence). The chain's CDR3 is CSARDGRTAGSSYNSPLHL. The CDR3 DNA reads TGCAGTGCTAGAGATGGTCGGACGGCAGGGAGCTCCTATAACTCACCCCTCCACCTT.

Many counts were recorded for this clonotype. The chain is built from TRBV5-6 and TRBJ2-3; D unclear. CDR3 length equals 14 residues. Trimming removed 0 bases at V and 2 bases at J, with 7 bases between. Germline V lookup: CDR1 SGHDT, CDR2 YYEEEE. The CDR3 DNA reads TGTGCCAGCAGCTTGGCCACCCCCACAGATACGCAGTATTTT. Translated, it gives CASSLATPTDTQYF.

This clonotype came up a few times. The J gene is TRBJ1-2, the V gene TRBV29-1; 8 bases fit TRBD1. Losses at the gene ends were 6 bases for V and 2 bases for J; bases not matched to a gene: 5. Looked up from germline, CDR1 is SQVTM and CDR2 is ANQGSEA. CDR3 size: 13 residues. The CDR3 DNA reads as TGCAGCGTCATCGGACAGGGCAACTATGGCTACACCTTC. Its translation: CSVIGQGNYGYTF.

This clonotype was detected a few times. This chain uses TRBV4-2 with TRBJ1-2, with D possibly being TRBD1 (6 bases). This CDR3 is 17 amino acids long. V was shortened by 0 bases and J by 1 base, with 15 bases between the two germline ends. Germline values: CDR1 LGHNA, CDR2 YNFKEQ. CDR3 nucleotide sequence: TGTGCCAGCAGCCAAGAGGGTACAGGGTTAAGTAACTATGGCTACACCTTC. This encodes CASSQEGTGLSNYGYTF.

This sequence joins TRBV9 and TRBJ2-3, with D perhaps given as TRBD1 or TRBD2 (6 bases each). Trimming pared 0 bases from V and 0 bases from J, leaving 11 bases between. The germline V gene encodes CDR1 SGDLS and CDR2 YYNGEE. The CDR3 totals 16 residues. As DNA, the CDR3 is TGTGCCAGCAGCGTAGGTGGGGGGCTTAGCACAGATACGCAGTATTTT. The encoded protein is CASSVGGGLSTDTQYF.

This clonotype was seen at least ten times. A much larger clone differs from this one at a single base, so this may be a read error. The rearrangement links TRBV20-1 to TRBJ2-7; a weak D match, TRBD2 (5 bases). V lost 0 bases and J lost 6, with 15 bases in between. Germline assignment: CDR1 DFQATT and CDR2 SNEGSKA (reference sequence). The CDR3 covers 14 residues. CDR3 DNA: TGCAGTGCTAGAGATCAATGGAGGAGCTCCGAGCAGTACTTC. It is translated as CSARDQWRSSEQYF.

Remarks on this clonotype: This may come from a read error, since a much larger clone is one base off. The genes are TRBV6-5 and TRBJ2-5, with D hard to call. This CDR3 region has 15 residues. Germline V gene sequence: CDR1 MNHEY, CDR2 SVGAGI. V lost 8 bases to trimming and J lost 5 bases, with 21 bases between them. As DNA, the CDR3 is TGTGCCAGCGGTTCCACCCTGGGCCCCTGGGAGACCCAGTACTTC. Encoded protein: CASGSTLGPWETQYF.

Comment on this clonotype: A read error may account for a junction end that differs from germline. The chain has TRBV5-6 and TRBJ2-1; D is tentatively TRBD1 or TRBD2 (6 bases each). Germline-derived CDR1 and CDR2 are SGHDT and YYEEEE. The CDR3 contains 14 residues. CDR3 sequence: CASSWGAAGNERFF. The CDR3 DNA sequence: TGTGCCAGCAGCTGGGGGGCAGCAGGCAATGAGCGGTTCTTC. The full variable domain, in which reference TRBV5-6 and TRBJ2-1 provide the parts outside the CDR3, is DAGVTQSPTHLIKTRGQQVTLRCSPKSGHDTVSWYQQALGQGPQFIFQYYEEEERQRGNFPDRFSGHQFPNYSSELNVNALLLGDSALYLCASSWGAAGNERFFGPGTRLTVL.

At least ten counts were recorded for this clonotype. The V and J genes are TRBV30 and TRBJ2-7; TRBD1 aligns across 7 bases. The CDR3 is 14 amino acids. Germline trimming cut 2 bases from V and 6 bases from J; bases unmatched to any gene: 10. Germline-derived CDR1 and CDR2 are GTSNPN and SVGIG (reference sequence). CDR3 nucleotides: TGTGCCTGGAGTAATCCCGCACAGGGGCTCGAGCAGTACTTC. Its protein product is CAWSNPAQGLEQYF.

A remark on this clonotype: A much larger clone is a single base away; this may be a read error. Likely a read error: the CDR3 ends without its conserved phenylalanine or tryptophan. This chain uses TRBV7-9 with TRBJ2-5, with 12 bases fitting TRBD2. The CDR3 consists of 16 residues. Germline CDR1 reads SEHNR; CDR2 reads FQNEAQ (reference sequence). CDR3 in amino acids: CASGFGLAGGEETQYS. CDR3 DNA sequence: TGTGCCAGCGGCTTCGGGCTAGCGGGGGGGGAAGAGACCCAGTACTCC.